The 14 T cell receptor beta chains below were found in one sample sequenced in a study of glioma-infiltrating T cells after dendritic cell vaccination. The table came from immunoSEQ multiplex PCR; TCRdb's copy has only in-frame clones and leaves some out. The repertoire consists of fewer than 70,000 clones, with about 83% occurring once and the leading ten covering about 8.1%. Time point noted: after dendritic cell vaccination, including at tumor progression/relapse. Material: blood, obtained after dendritic cell vaccination. All receptors come from a human donor with glioblastoma.

The chain couples TRBV5-4 to TRBJ1-1; weak D call: TRBD1 (6 bases). The CDR3 is 15 residues long. Trimming took off 4 bases at V and 0 bases at J, with 13 bases between the two ends. In germline, CDR1 is SGHNT, CDR2 YYREEE (reference sequence). CDR3 amino acids: CASSTPDSLNTEAFF. The DNA of the CDR3 is TGTGCCAGCAGCACGCCGGACAGTCTGAACACTGAAGCTTTCTTT.

The rearrangement joins TRBV11-3 to TRBJ1-2; maybe TRBD1 (6 bases). The CDR3 runs 17 residues. Germline V gene sequence: CDR1 SGHNT, CDR2 YENEEA. V was shortened by 5 bases and J by 6 bases, with 25 bases between the two germline ends. CDR3 loop: CASSPRGGWGGEDGYTF. Here the CDR3 DNA reads TGTGCCAGCAGCCCCAGGGGCGGTTGGGGGGGAGAAGATGGCTACACCTTC.

This sequence joins TRBV15 and TRBJ2-5; D is possibly TRBD1 (5 bases). CDR3 size: 16 residues. CDR1 and CDR2 from the germline V gene are LNHNV and YYDKDF (reference sequence). V was shortened by 0 bases and J by 4 bases, with 15 bases between the two germline ends. The CDR3 sequence: CATSRDRKGLGETQYF. The CDR3 nucleotides are TGTGCCACCAGCAGAGATCGAAAGGGGCTGGGAGAGACCCAGTACTTC.

This chain joins TRBV19 and TRBJ2-5; possible D gene TRBD1, 6 bases. Deletions cut 4 bases from V and 4 bases from J, with 16 bases between. The germline V gene encodes CDR1 LNHDA and CDR2 SQIVND (reference sequence). This CDR3 comprises 15 residues. CDR3 nucleotide sequence: TGTGCCAGTAGTAAGCAAACAGGGACGGGAGAGACCCAGTACTTC. Translated: CASSKQTGTGETQYF.

This chain connects TRBV6-5 to TRBJ1-5; D perhaps matches TRBD1 (5 bases). The CDR3 runs to 12 residues. The germline V and J ends were trimmed by 0 bases and 11 bases, with 8 bases remaining between them. Germline assignment: CDR1 MNHEY and CDR2 SVGAGI. The CDR3 is CASSYSGGAQHF. The CDR3 bases are TGTGCCAGCAGTTACTCGGGGGGGGCCCAGCATTTT.

The V call is TRBV11-2, the J call TRBJ2-7, with TRBD1 matching 8 bases. The CDR3 covers 15 residues. Germline V gene lookup returns CDR1 SGHAT and CDR2 FQNNGV. J was trimmed by 5 bases and V by 1 base; bases with no gene match: 7. The CDR3 DNA sequence: TGTGCCAGCAGCTTAGGTAGCAGGGGGCTTGACGAGCAGTACTTC. Translating it yields CASSLGSRGLDEQYF.

This clone was seen just once. V is TRBV7-2 and J is TRBJ2-3; 10 bases align to TRBD2. The CDR3 totals 16 residues. From germline, CDR1 is SGHTA and CDR2 FQGNSA. V was pared by 1 base and J by 5 bases, with 6 bases of the junction left unmatched. CDR3 protein: CASSLVASGGEDTQYF. In DNA, the CDR3 is TGTGCCAGCAGCTTAGTTGCCAGCGGGGGGGAAGATACGCAGTATTTT.

J is TRBJ2-2 and V is TRBV7-8; no definite D call. CDR1 SGHVS and CDR2 FQNEAQ come from the germline V gene. Trimming pared 1 base from V and 5 bases from J, leaving 11 bases between. This CDR3 is built from 15 residues. CDR3 sequence (DNA): TGTGCCAGCAGCTTAGTGGCGGTTGGGACCGGGGAGCTGTTTTTT. This translates into CASSLVAVGTGELFF.

The chain couples TRBV28 to TRBJ1-5, with 10 nucleotides matching TRBD1. The CDR3 length is 17 residues. V trimming: 7 bases; J trimming: 3 bases; junction bases outside the gene matches: 12. Germline assignment: CDR1 MDHEN and CDR2 SYDVKM. CDR3 in amino acids: CASTLSGTGAFNQPQHF. CDR3 coding DNA: TGTGCCAGCACCTTATCCGGGACAGGGGCGTTCAATCAGCCCCAGCATTTT.

The chain joins TRBV11-2 to TRBJ1-5, with D possibly being TRBD1 (5 bases). V shed 5 bases and J shed 0 bases, with 11 bases lying between them. From germline, CDR1 is SGHAT and CDR2 FQNNGV. This CDR3 is built from 15 residues. CDR3 sequence: CASSDSHYSNQPQHF. Written as DNA, the CDR3 is TGTGCCAGCAGCGACAGTCATTATAGCAATCAGCCCCAGCATTTT.

V gene TRBV30 combines with J gene TRBJ2-3; 9 bases are shared with TRBD2. In germline, CDR1 is GTSNPN, CDR2 SVGIG (reference sequence). V lost 6 bases and J lost 1; bases outside the gene matches: 8. This CDR3 is 15 amino acids long. In DNA, the CDR3 is TGTGCCTGCCCTGAGGCTAGCGGGGGCACAGATACGCAGTATTTT. The encoded protein is CACPEASGGTDTQYF. The full variable domain, its missing parts supplied by reference TRBV30 and TRBJ2-3, is SQTIHQWPATLVQPVGSPLSLECTVEGTSNPNLYWYRQAAGRGLQLLFYSVGIGQISSEVPQNLSASRPQDRQFILSSKKLLLSDSGFYLCACPEASGGTDTQYFGPGTRLTVL.

The chain links TRBV7-2 to TRBJ2-7, with 7 bases aligning to TRBD1. The CDR3 covers 15 residues. Trimming took 1 base from V and 5 from J; bases not matched to a gene: 8. CDR1 is SGHTA and CDR2 is FQGNSA in the germline V gene. CDR3 bases: TGTGCCAGCAGCTTAGGAGGGGGCCCTTTTGACGAGCAGTACTTC. Translation gives CASSLGGGPFDEQYF. Supplemented by reference TRBV7-2 and TRBJ2-7, the full variable domain reads GAGVSQSPSNKVTEKGKDVELRCDPISGHTALYWYRQSLGQGLEFLIYFQGNSAPDKSGLPSDRFSAERTGGSVSTLTIQRTQQEDSAVYLCASSLGGGPFDEQYFGPGTRLTVT.

CDR3 protein: CASSPTGGPMIGELFF. The DNA of the CDR3 is TGTGCCAGCAGTCCAACAGGGGGGCCCATGATCGGGGAGCTGTTTTTT. This chain joins TRBV27 and TRBJ2-2, with TRBD1 matching over 8 bases. Trimming at V came to 5 bases and at J to 7 bases, leaving 12 bases not matched to a gene. The CDR3 runs to 16 residues. Germline V lookup: CDR1 MNHEY, CDR2 SMNVEV (reference sequence).

This rearrangement joins TRBV9 to TRBJ2-7, with 10 positions matching TRBD2. V dropped 3 bases and J dropped 1; count of bases not matched to a gene: 7. The length of the CDR3 is 16 residues. Germline V gene lookup returns CDR1 SGDLS and CDR2 YYNGEE. The CDR3 region has the DNA TGTGCCAGCAGCGCATCCCCTAGCGGGGGTTCCTACGAGCAGTACTTC. Amino acids: CASSASPSGGSYEQYF.